The table lists the clone carrying this T cell receptor (beta chain) with many counts. Antigen unknown. Unique molecular identifiers tagged the TCRbeta library. Each CDR3 protein is one row after TCRdb ran MiXCR on the PCR reads. The top ten clones hold about 2.2% of a sample with hundreds of thousands of distinct CDR3 sequences, over 10% of them seen once. This specimen comes from a study of T-cell reconstitution after alpha-beta-depleted transplantation in children. Study results and caveats: T-cell counts and diversity at one year post-transplant came mainly from newly produced T cells.

The origin of this receptor is a male patient younger than 18 who had a stem cell transplant for acute myeloid leukemia, so the T cells may come from the graft donor. The sample consisted of PBMCs, mostly from graft donor cells, taken 360 days after TCRalphabeta/CD19-depleted stem cell transplant.

CDR3 residues: CASSNGLAGSNEQFF. CDR3 sequence (DNA): TGTGCCAGCAGCAACGGACTAGCGGGATCGAATGAGCAGTTCTTC. The chain recombines TRBV12-3 or TRBV12-4 with TRBJ2-1; 12 bases agree with TRBD2. CDR3 size: 15 residues. With 6 bases clipped from V and 7 bases from J, the junction kept 7 bases outside the gene matches.